This T cell receptor (beta chain) was retrieved from a study of CD8 T cells in Susac syndrome. Study information: Active disease was present in about six of the sequenced Susac syndrome patients, and remission in fewer than ten.

CDR1 SGDLS and CDR2 YYNGEE come from the germline V gene. CDR3 length equals 18 residues. The ends lost 1 base at V and 1 base at J; junction bases unmatched: 7. From blood CD8+ and CD4+ T cells, TCR beta sequences were generated. Reverse transcription of roughly 0.45 to 1 ug RNA was performed with random hexamers. Across 54 Vbeta and 13 Jbeta, TCR beta CDR3 was amplified with immunoSEQ multiplex PCR. From the immunoSEQ multiplex PCR reads, TCRdb called clonotypes with MiXCR, one entry per CDR3 protein. The data contain approximately 190,000 distinct CDR3 sequences, nearly 97% of them singletons. Specimen: CD4+ T cells from PBMCs. The TCR sequence derives from a human donor with Susac syndrome. The rearrangement joins TRBV9 to TRBJ2-2; TRBD2 matches at 10 bases. In DNA, the CDR3 is TGTGCCAGCAGCGTAACCAGCGGGGGGGCCGGGAACACCGGGGAGCTGTTTTTT. Its translation is CASSVTSGGAGNTGELFF. Drawing the rest from reference TRBV9 and TRBJ2-2, the complete variable domain is DSGVTQTPKHLITATGQRVTLRCSPRSGDLSVYWYQQSLDQGLQFLIQYYNGEERAKGNILERFSAQQFPDLHSELNLSSLELGDSALYFCASSVTSGGAGNTGELFFGEGSRLTVL.